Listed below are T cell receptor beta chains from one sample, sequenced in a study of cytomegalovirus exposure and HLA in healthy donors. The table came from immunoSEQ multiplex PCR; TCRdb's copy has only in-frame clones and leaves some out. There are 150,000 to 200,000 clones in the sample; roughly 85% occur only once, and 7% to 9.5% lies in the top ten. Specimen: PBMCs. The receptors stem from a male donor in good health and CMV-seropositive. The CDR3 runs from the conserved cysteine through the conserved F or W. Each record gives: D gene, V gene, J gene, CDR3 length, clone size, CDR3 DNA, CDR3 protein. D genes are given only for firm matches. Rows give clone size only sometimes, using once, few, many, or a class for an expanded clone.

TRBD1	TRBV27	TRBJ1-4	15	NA	TGTGCCAGCAGTTTCTACAGGGGGCGCGATGAAAAACTGTTTTTT	CASSFYRGRDEKLFF
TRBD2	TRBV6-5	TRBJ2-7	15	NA	TGTGCCAGCACCCTGAGGCGGGAGGGCATCGGCGAGCAGTACTTC	CASTLRREGIGEQYF
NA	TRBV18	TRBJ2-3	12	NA	TGTGCCAGCTCTCCTTACACAGATACGCAGTATTTT	CASSPYTDTQYF
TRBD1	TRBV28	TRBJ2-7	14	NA	TGTGCCAGCAGTTTGGGCGGACAGGGATACGAGCAGTACTTC	CASSLGGQGYEQYF
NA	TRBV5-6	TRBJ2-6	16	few	TGTGCCAGCAGCTTGATTGGGGTAACTGGGGCCAACGGCCTGACTTTC	CASSLIGVTGANGLTF
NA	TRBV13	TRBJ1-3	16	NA	TGTGCCAGCTCTGACAGCGCCTGGGACTCTGGAAACACCATATATTTT	CASSDSAWDSGNTIYF
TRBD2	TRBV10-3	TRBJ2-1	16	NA	TGTGCCATCAGTGAGTCCCAACTAGCGGGAGCGAGTGAGCAGTTCTTC	CAISESQLAGASEQFF
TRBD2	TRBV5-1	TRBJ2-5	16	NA	TGCGCCAGCACCCTTGGGACTAGCGCTAACCAAGAGACCCAGTACTTC	CASTLGTSANQETQYF
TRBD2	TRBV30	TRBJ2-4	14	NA	TGTGCCTGGAGTGGGATAAACGGGGGGAACAGTCAGTACTTC	CAWSGINGGNSQYF
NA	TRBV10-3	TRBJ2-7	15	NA	TGTGCCATCAGTGAGTCTAACCAGGGGTACTACGAGCAATACTTC	CAISESNQGYYEQYF
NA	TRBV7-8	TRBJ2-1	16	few	TGTGCCAGCAGCTTAGCCGTTTGGACTACTACTAATGAGCAGTTCTTC	CASSLAVWTTTNEQFF
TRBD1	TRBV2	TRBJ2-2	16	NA	TGTGCCAGCTCGTCCCCGGGACAGGGGAACACCGGGGAGCTGTTTTTT	CASSSPGQGNTGELFF
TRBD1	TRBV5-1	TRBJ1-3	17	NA	TGCGCCAGCAGCTCGCGCTTTCTAGGGACAGTGGGAAACACCATATATTTT	CASSSRFLGTVGNTIYF
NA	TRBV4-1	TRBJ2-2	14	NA	TGCGCCAGCAGCCAAGACGGGGGAAACGGGGAGCTGTTTTTT	CASSQDGGNGELFF
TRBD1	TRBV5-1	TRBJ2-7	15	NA	TGCGCCAGCAGCTTGGCCGAAAACAGGGGACACGAGCAGTACTTC	CASSLAENRGHEQYF
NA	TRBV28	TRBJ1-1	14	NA	TGTGCCATCCTCCCGACATGGCGGGGAATTGAAGCTTTCTTT	CAILPTWRGIEAFF
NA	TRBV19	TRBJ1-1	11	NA	TGTGCCAGTACTAAGAACACTGAAGCTTTCTTT	CASTKNTEAFF
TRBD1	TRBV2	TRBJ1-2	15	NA	TGTGCCAGCAGTGCGGAGAGACAGGGACGGGGTGGCTACACCTTC	CASSAERQGRGGYTF
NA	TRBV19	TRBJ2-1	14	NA	TGTGCCAGTAGACACCGGGACACACAGAATGAGCAGTTCTTC	CASRHRDTQNEQFF
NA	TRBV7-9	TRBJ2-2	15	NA	TGTGCCAGCCCACGTCAGGGAATTAACACCGGGGAGCTGTTTTTT	CASPRQGINTGELFF
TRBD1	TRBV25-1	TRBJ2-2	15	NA	TGTGCCAGCAGCCAGGAACAGGGGGAAACCGGGGAGCTGTTTTTT	CASSQEQGETGELFF
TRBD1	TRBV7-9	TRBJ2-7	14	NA	TGTGCCAGCAGCACCGGACAGGGCAACTACGAGCAGTACTTC	CASSTGQGNYEQYF
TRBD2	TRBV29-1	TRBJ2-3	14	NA	TGCAGCGCCAACCCGGGACTAGTAGGAGATACGCAGTATTTT	CSANPGLVGDTQYF
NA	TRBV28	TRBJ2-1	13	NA	TGTGCCGGCTCGGGGGCGGGAGACAATGAGCAGTTCTTC	CAGSGAGDNEQFF
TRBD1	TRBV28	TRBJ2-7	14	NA	TGTGCCAGCATCCCGGGACAGGGATCTTACGAGCAGTACTTC	CASIPGQGSYEQYF
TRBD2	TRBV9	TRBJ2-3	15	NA	TGTGCCAGCAGCGTATTAGGGACTATCACAGATACGCAGTATTTT	CASSVLGTITDTQYF
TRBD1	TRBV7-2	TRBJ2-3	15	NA	TGTGCCAGCAGCTTAAGGGACAGGGCATCAGATACGCAGTATTTT	CASSLRDRASDTQYF
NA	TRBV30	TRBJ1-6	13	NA	TGTGCCTGGGGGGGCTTGGGTAATTCACCCCTCCACTTT	CAWGGLGNSPLHF
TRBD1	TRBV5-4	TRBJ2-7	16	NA	TGTGCCAGCAGCTTGGGATTACGGACAGGGGTAGACGAGCAGTACTTC	CASSLGLRTGVDEQYF
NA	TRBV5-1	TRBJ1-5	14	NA	TGCGCCAGCAGCTTCGGGGGGCGCGATCAGCCCCAGCATTTT	CASSFGGRDQPQHF
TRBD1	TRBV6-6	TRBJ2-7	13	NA	TGTGCCAGCAGTACCGGGACAGGGTACGAGCAGTACTTC	CASSTGTGYEQYF
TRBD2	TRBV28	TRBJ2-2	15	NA	TGTGCCAGCAGGAGCCTAGCGGCGAACACCGGGGAGCTGTTTTTT	CASRSLAANTGELFF
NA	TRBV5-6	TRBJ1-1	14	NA	TGTGCCAGCAGCTTGTGGGGGCCTGGGGTTGAAGCTTTCTTT	CASSLWGPGVEAFF
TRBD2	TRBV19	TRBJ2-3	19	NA	TGTGCCAGTAGCCATTTACTAGCGGGGGGGGTCAAGGGCACAGATACGCAGTATTTT	CASSHLLAGGVKGTDTQYF
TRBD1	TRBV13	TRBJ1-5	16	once	TGTGCCAGCAGCTTGAACGGACAGGGTTCCCCTCAGCCCCAGCATTTT	CASSLNGQGSPQPQHF
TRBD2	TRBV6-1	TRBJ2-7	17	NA	TGTGCCAGCAGTGAAGAGCTAGCGGGCCCCCCCACCTACGAGCAGTACTTC	CASSEELAGPPTYEQYF
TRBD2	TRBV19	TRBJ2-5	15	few	TGTGCCAGTAGTATCGACCTAGCGGGGGGCGAGACCCAGTACTTC	CASSIDLAGGETQYF
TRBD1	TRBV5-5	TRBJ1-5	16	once	TGTGCCAGCAGACCCGGGACAGGGGCAGGCAATCAGCCCCAGCATTTT	CASRPGTGAGNQPQHF
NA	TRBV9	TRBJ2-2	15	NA	TGTGCCAGCAGCGTAGCGGTGGGGCTCACCGGGGAGCTGTTTTTT	CASSVAVGLTGELFF
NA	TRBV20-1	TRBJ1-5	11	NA	TGCAGTGCTCGTAGCGGTCAGCCCCAGCATTTT	CSARSGQPQHF
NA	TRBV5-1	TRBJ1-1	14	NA	TGCGCCAGCTCACCGCAGGCTACGAACACTGAAGCTTTCTTT	CASSPQATNTEAFF
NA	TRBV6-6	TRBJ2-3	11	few	TGTGCCAGCACCCGGGAGGATACGCAGTATTTT	CASTREDTQYF
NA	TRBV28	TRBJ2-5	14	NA	TGTGCCAGCAGTCCTACGGACAAACGAGAGACCCAGTACTTC	CASSPTDKRETQYF
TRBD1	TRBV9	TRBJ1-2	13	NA	TGTGCCAGCAGCCCGACAGGGAAGGGCGGCTACACCTTC	CASSPTGKGGYTF
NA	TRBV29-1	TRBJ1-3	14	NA	TGCAGCGTTGATATGGGCAGGGTGGAAAACACCATATATTTT	CSVDMGRVENTIYF
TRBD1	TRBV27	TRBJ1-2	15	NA	TGTGCCAGCAGTTTAAGGACAGGGGGCGCCTATGGCTACACCTTC	CASSLRTGGAYGYTF
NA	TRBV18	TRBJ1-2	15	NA	TGTGCCAGCTCACCAAGGGATCCAGGGCCCTATGGCTACACCTTC	CASSPRDPGPYGYTF
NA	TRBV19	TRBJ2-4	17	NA	TGTGCCAGTAGTATCGCCCGGGACATCGAAGCCAAAAACATTCAGTACTTC	CASSIARDIEAKNIQYF
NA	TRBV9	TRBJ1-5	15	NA	TGTGCCAGCAGCGTAGGGGGGCAGTCCAATCAGCCCCAGCATTTT	CASSVGGQSNQPQHF
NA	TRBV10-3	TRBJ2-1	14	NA	TGTGCCATCAGCGGGAAAAGCTCCTACAATGAGCAGTTCTTC	CAISGKSSYNEQFF
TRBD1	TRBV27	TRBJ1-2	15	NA	TGTGCCACCAATTTACAGGGGGCCGGTAACTATGGCTACACCTTC	CATNLQGAGNYGYTF
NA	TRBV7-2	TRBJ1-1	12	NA	TGTGCCAGCAGCATTATAAACACTGAAGCTTTCTTT	CASSIINTEAFF
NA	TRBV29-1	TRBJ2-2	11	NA	TGCAGCGCCCGGGACACCGGGGAGCTGTTTTTT	CSARDTGELFF
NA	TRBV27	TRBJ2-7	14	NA	TGTGCCAGCAGTTTGCGGGACTCCACCTACGAGCAGTACTTC	CASSLRDSTYEQYF
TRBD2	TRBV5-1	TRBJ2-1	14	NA	TGCGCCAGCAGCCCACCGGGACTAGGGTATGAGCAGTTCTTC	CASSPPGLGYEQFF